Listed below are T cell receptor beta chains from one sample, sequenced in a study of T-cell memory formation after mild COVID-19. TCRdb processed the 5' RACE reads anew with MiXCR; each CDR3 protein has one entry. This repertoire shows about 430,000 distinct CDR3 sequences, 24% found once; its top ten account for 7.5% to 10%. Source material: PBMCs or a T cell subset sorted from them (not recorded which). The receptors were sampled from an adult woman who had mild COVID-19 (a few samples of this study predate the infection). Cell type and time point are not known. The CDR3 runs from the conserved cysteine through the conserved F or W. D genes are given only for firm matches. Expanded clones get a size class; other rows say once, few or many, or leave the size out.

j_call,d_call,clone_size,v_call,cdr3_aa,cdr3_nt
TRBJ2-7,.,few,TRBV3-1,CASSQERLRYEQYF,TGTGCCAGCAGCCAAGAAAGGCTCCGCTACGAGCAGTACTTC
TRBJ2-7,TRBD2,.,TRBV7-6,CASRQETGGRVLYEQYF,TGTGCCAGCAGACAAGAAACGGGGGGTAGAGTCCTCTACGAGCAGTACTTC
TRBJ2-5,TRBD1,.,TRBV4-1,CASRPTGGRELETQYF,TGCGCCAGCAGACCGACAGGGGGTCGGGAATTGGAGACCCAGTACTTC
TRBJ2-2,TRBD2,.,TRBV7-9,CASRASGGATGELFF,TGTGCCAGCAGGGCCAGCGGGGGAGCTACCGGGGAGCTGTTTTTT
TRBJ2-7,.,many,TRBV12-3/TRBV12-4,CASSLDRTRGGSYEQYF,TGTGCCAGCAGTTTGGACCGAACTCGGGGCGGATCCTACGAGCAGTACTTC
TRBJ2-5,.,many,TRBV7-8,CAVGETQYF,TGTGCGGTGGGGGAGACCCAGTACTTC
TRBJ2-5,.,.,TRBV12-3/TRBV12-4,CASRLRGRAIQETQYF,TGTGCCAGCCGTCTCCGCGGCAGGGCAATACAAGAGACCCAGTACTTC
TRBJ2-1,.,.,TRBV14,CASSQARTGSYNEQFF,TGTGCCAGCAGCCAAGCCCGGACGGGCTCCTACAATGAGCAGTTCTTC
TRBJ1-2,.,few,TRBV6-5,CASKTGNYGYTF,TGTGCCAGCAAGACAGGAAACTATGGCTACACCTTC
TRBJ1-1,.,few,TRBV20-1,CSARGGAANTEAFF,TGCAGTGCTAGAGGAGGGGCAGCGAACACTGAAGCTTTCTTT
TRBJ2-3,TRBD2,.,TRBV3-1,CASSQGQIWTSLASTDTQYF,TGTGCCAGCAGCCAAGGACAGATCTGGACTAGTCTTGCTAGCACAGATACGCAGTATTTT
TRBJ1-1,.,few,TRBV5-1,CASRSRSGNTEAFF,TGCGCCAGCAGGTCTCGGTCAGGGAACACTGAAGCTTTCTTT
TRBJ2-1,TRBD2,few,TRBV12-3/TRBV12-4,CASSLDVKREGIYNEQFF,TGTGCCAGCAGTTTAGACGTTAAGCGGGAGGGGATATACAATGAGCAGTTCTTC
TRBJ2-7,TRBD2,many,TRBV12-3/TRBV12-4,CASSPRTSGYEQYF,TGTGCCAGCAGTCCCCGGACTAGCGGCTACGAGCAGTACTTC
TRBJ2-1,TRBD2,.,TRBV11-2,CASSLLGEGPDEQFF,TGTGCCAGCAGCTTGTTGGGGGAGGGCCCGGATGAGCAGTTCTTC
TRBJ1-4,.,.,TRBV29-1,CSARRGTTNEKLFF,TGCAGCGCCCGAAGGGGAACAACTAATGAAAAACTGTTTTTT
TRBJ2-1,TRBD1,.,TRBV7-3,CATARDSSNEQFF,TGTGCCACCGCCCGGGACAGTTCCAATGAGCAGTTCTTC
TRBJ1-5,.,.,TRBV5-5,CASSLGGSSRGNQPQHF,TGTGCCAGCAGCTTGGGGGGCAGCTCCAGAGGGAACCAGCCCCAGCATTTT
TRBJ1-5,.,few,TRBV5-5,CASSLRPAMGPGDQPQHF,TGTGCCAGCAGCTTGCGGCCAGCGATGGGCCCAGGGGATCAGCCCCAGCATTTT
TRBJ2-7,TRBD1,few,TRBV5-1,CASSLARGTGSYEQYF,TGCGCCAGCAGCTTGGCCCGGGGGACAGGTAGTTACGAGCAGTACTTC
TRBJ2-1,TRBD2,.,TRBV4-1,CASSQDPGLGSGGANEQFF,TGCGCCAGCAGCCAAGACCCGGGGCTGGGTAGCGGGGGGGCCAATGAGCAGTTCTTC
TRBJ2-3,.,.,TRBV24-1,CATSDQLALDTQYF,TGTGCCACCAGTGACCAGCTAGCGCTAGATACGCAGTATTTT
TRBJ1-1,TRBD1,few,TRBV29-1,CSGWDRVNTEAFF,TGCAGCGGATGGGACAGGGTTAACACTGAAGCTTTCTTT
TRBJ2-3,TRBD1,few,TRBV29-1,CSGQGASTDTQYF,TGCAGCGGACAGGGAGCAAGCACAGATACGCAGTATTTT
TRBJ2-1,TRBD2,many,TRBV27,CASRLGLAGGLGKDEQFF,TGTGCCAGCAGGCTAGGACTAGCGGGAGGCCTGGGGAAAGATGAGCAGTTCTTC
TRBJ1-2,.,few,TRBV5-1,CASSLAWAGGADDYGYTF,TGCGCCAGCAGCTTGGCCTGGGCCGGCGGGGCCGATGACTATGGCTACACCTTC
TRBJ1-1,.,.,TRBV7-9,CASSFYSLNTEAFF,TGTGCCAGCAGCTTCTACAGTTTGAACACTGAAGCTTTCTTT
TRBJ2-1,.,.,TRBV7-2,CASSSQTSYNEQFF,TGTGCCAGCAGCTCCCAGACTAGCTACAATGAGCAGTTCTTC
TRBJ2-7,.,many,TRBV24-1,CATQQGHEQYF,TGTGCCACCCAACAGGGCCACGAGCAGTACTTC
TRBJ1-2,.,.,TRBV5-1,CASSFEEDYGYTF,TGCGCCAGCAGCTTCGAGGAGGACTATGGCTACACCTTC
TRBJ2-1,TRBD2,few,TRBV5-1,CASSPLVAGGPFNEQFF,TGCGCCAGCAGTCCCCTGGTAGCGGGAGGGCCGTTCAATGAGCAGTTCTTC
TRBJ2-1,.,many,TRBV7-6,CASSLDRLEGGDSYNEQFF,TGTGCCAGCAGCTTAGATCGATTAGAGGGAGGTGACTCCTACAATGAGCAGTTCTTC
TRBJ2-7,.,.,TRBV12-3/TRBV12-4,CASGRLQGPPWEQYF,TGTGCCAGCGGACGCCTTCAGGGGCCCCCATGGGAGCAGTACTTC
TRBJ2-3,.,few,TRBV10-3,CAISEWGSTDTQYF,TGTGCCATCAGTGAATGGGGTAGCACAGATACGCAGTATTTT
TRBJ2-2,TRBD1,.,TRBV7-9,CASTRPDRGQTGELFF,TGTGCCAGCACCCGCCCTGACAGGGGGCAAACCGGGGAGCTGTTTTTT
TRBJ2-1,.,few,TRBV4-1,CASTLTDSYNEQFF,TGCGCCAGCACGCTCACGGACAGTTACAATGAGCAGTTCTTC
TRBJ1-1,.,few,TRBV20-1,CSARETSRRPTFGAFF,TGCAGTGCTAGAGAGACCTCTCGAAGGCCTACGTTTGGAGCTTTCTTT
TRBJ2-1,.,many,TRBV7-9,CASSLGINEQFF,TGTGCCAGCAGCTTAGGAATCAATGAGCAGTTCTTC
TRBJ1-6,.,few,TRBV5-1,CASSTNGGYNSPLHF,TGCGCCAGCAGCACCAACGGGGGCTATAATTCACCCCTCCACTTT
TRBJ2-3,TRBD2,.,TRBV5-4,CASSARTSGNGGQDTQYF,TGTGCCAGCAGCGCAAGGACTAGCGGAAACGGGGGCCAAGATACGCAGTATTTT
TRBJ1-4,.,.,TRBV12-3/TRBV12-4,CASSSSGWRVPGKLFF,TGTGCCAGCAGTTCATCAGGCTGGAGGGTCCCGGGAAAACTGTTTTTT
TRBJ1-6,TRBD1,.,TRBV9,CASSGTGALSYNSPLHF,TGTGCCAGCAGCGGGACAGGGGCCCTCTCCTATAATTCACCCCTCCACTTT
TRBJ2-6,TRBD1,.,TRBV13,CASSPAQGYGANVLTF,TGTGCCAGCAGCCCCGCACAGGGGTACGGGGCCAACGTCCTGACTTTC
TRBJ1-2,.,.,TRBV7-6,CASSLAGGLDYGYTF,TGTGCCAGCAGCTTAGCGGGGGGGCTAGACTATGGCTACACCTTC
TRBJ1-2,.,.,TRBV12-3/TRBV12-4,CASRMEGELGGYTF,TGTGCCAGCCGAATGGAGGGGGAATTGGGTGGCTACACCTTC
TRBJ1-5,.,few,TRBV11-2,CASSISHGQPQHF,TGTGCCAGCAGCATTTCCCACGGGCAGCCCCAGCATTTT
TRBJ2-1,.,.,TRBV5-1,CASSLGDLHNEQFF,TGCGCCAGCAGCTTGGGGGACCTCCACAATGAGCAGTTCTTC
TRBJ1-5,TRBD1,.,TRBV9,CASSVSGGQPQHF,TGTGCCAGCAGCGTATCAGGGGGTCAGCCCCAGCATTTT
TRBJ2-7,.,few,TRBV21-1,CASSKGAGALLYEQYF,TGTGCCAGCAGCAAAGGCGCAGGGGCCCTTCTCTACGAGCAGTACTTC
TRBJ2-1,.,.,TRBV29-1,CSVEVFGGLALYNEQFF,TGCAGCGTTGAAGTCTTCGGGGGCCTAGCGCTATACAATGAGCAGTTCTTC
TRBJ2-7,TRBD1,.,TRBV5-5,CASSFRDRGHEQYF,TGTGCCAGCAGCTTCCGGGACAGGGGTCACGAGCAGTACTTC
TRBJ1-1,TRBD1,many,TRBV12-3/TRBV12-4,CASSYGTGGKKAFF,TGTGCCAGCAGTTACGGGACAGGGGGCAAGAAAGCTTTCTTT
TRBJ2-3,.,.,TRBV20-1,CSARIGAGDTQYF,TGCAGTGCTAGAATAGGGGCCGGGGATACGCAGTATTTT
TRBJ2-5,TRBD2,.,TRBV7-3,CASSPLGGRSETQYF,TGTGCCAGCAGCCCCCTAGGCGGGAGAAGCGAGACCCAGTACTTC
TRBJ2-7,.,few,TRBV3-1,CASSQVIVPYEQYF,TGTGCCAGCAGCCAGGTCATAGTTCCCTACGAGCAGTACTTC
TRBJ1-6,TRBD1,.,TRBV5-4,CASSLDRGSGSPLHF,TGTGCCAGCAGCTTAGACAGGGGTAGCGGTTCACCCCTCCACTTT
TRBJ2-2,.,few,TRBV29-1,CSVGLTNTGELFF,TGCAGCGTTGGCCTCACGAACACCGGGGAGCTGTTTTTT
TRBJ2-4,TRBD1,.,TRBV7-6,CASSLWPDRGLAKNIQYF,TGTGCCAGCAGCTTGTGGCCGGACAGGGGACTAGCCAAAAACATTCAGTACTTC
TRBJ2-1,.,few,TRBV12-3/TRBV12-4,CASSFYYQGSYNEQFF,TGTGCCAGCAGTTTTTACTATCAGGGAAGCTACAATGAGCAGTTCTTC
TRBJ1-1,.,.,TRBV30,CAWSRDIGEAFF,TGTGCCTGGAGTCGGGACATCGGTGAAGCTTTCTTT